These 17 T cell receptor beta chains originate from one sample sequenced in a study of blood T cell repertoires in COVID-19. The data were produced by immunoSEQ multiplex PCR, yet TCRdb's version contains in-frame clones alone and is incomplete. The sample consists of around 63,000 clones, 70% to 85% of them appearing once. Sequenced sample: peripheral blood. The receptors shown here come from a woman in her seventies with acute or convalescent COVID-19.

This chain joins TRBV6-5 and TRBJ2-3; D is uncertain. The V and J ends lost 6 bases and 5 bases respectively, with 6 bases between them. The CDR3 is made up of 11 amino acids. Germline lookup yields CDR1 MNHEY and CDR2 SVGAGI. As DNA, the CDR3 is TGTGCCAGCAGCTTACTAGATACGCAGTATTTT. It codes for CASSLLDTQYF.

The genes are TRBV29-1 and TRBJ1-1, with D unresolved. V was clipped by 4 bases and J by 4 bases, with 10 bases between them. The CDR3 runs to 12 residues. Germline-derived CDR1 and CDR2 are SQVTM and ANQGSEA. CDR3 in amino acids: CSVAPGSTEAFF. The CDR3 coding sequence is TGCAGCGTTGCCCCGGGGAGCACTGAAGCTTTCTTT.

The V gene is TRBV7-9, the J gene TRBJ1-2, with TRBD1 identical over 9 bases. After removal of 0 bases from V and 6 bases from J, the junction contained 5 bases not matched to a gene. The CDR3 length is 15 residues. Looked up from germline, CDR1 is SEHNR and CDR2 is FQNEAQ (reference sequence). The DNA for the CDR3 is TGTGCCAGCAGCTTAGCTCTGGGACAGGGTGATGGCTACACCTTC. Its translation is CASSLALGQGDGYTF.

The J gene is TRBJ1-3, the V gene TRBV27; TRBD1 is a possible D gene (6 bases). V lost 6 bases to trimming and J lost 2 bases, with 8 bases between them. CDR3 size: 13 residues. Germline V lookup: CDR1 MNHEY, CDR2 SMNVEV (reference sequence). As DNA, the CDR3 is TGTGCCAGCAGGCCAGGGGCTGGAAACACCATATATTTT. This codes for CASRPGAGNTIYF.

Here the CDR3 reads CASSLTGRGYNEQFF. CDR3 nucleotide sequence: TGTGCCAGCAGCCTCACTGGGCGGGGGTACAATGAGCAGTTCTTC. The genes are TRBV11-2 and TRBJ2-1, with 7 bases lining up with TRBD2. With 5 bases clipped from V and 4 bases from J, the junction kept 8 bases outside the gene matches. Looked up from germline, CDR1 is SGHAT and CDR2 is FQNNGV. This CDR3 has 15 amino acids.

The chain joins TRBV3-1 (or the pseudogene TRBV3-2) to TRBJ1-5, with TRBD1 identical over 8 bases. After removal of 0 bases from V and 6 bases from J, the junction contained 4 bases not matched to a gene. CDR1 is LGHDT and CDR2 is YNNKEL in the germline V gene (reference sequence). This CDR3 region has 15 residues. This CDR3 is CASSQEGTGGQPQHF. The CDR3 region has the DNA TGTGCCAGCAGCCAAGAAGGAACAGGGGGTCAGCCCCAGCATTTT.

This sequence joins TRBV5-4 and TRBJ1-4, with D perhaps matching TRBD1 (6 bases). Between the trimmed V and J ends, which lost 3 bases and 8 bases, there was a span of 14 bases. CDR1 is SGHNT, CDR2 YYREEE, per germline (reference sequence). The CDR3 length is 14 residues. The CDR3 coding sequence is TGTGCCAGCAGCTCGGGGGGCTTGGACGAAAAACTGTTTTTT. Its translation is CASSSGGLDEKLFF.

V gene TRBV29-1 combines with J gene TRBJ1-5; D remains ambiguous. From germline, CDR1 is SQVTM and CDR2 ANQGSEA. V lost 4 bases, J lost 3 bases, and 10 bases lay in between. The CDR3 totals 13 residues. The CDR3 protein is CSVGDGINQPQHF. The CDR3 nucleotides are TGCAGCGTTGGAGACGGGATCAATCAGCCCCAGCATTTT.

The CDR3 loop is CASSPQGSTYNEQFF. Here the CDR3 DNA reads TGTGCCAGCTCACCTCAGGGGAGCACCTACAATGAGCAGTTCTTC. This chain links TRBV18 with TRBJ2-1, with D tentatively TRBD1 (6 bases). Trimming took 3 bases from V and 2 from J, leaving 11 bases between them. The length of the CDR3 is 15 residues. From germline, CDR1 is KGHSH and CDR2 LQKENI.

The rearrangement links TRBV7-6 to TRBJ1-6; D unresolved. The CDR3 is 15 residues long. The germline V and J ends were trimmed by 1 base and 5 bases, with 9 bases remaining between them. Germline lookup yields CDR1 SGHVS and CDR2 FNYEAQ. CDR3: CASSLGAGDNSPLHF. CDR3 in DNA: TGTGCCAGCAGCTTAGGGGCGGGAGATAATTCACCCCTCCACTTT.

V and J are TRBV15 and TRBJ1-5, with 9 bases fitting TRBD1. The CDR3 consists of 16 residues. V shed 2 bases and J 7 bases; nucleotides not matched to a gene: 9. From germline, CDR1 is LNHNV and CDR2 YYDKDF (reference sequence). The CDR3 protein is CATSRYGTGKAQPQHF. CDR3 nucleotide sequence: TGTGCCACCAGCAGATACGGGACAGGGAAGGCCCAGCCCCAGCATTTT.

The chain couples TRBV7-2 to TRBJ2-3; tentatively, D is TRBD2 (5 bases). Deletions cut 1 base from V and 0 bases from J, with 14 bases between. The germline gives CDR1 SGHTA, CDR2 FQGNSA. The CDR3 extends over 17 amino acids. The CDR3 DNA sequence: TGTGCCAGCAGCTTAGACCACTTGGACTGGAGCACAGATACGCAGTATTTT. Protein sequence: CASSLDHLDWSTDTQYF.

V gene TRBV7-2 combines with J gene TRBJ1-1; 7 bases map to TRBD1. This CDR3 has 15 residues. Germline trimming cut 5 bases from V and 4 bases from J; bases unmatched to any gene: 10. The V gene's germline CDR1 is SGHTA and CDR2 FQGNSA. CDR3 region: CASSPSASGGTEAFF. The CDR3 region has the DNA TGTGCCAGCAGCCCAAGTGCGTCAGGGGGCACTGAAGCTTTCTTT.

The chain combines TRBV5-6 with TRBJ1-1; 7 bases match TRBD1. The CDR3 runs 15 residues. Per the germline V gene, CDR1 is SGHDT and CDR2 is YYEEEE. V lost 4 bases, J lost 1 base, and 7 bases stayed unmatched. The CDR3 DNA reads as TGTGCCAGCAGCCCACAGGGGAAGGGGAACACTGAAGCTTTCTTT. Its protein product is CASSPQGKGNTEAFF.

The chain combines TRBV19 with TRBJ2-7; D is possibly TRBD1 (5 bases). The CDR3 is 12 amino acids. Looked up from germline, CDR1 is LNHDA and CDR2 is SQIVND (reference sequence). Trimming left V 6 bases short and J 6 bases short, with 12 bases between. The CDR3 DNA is TGTGCCAGTAGGCAGGGTGCACGCGAGCAGTACTTC. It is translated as CASRQGAREQYF.

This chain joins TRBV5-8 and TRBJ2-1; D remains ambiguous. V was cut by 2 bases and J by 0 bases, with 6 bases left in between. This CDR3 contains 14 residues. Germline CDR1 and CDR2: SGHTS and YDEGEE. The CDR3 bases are TGTGCCAGCAGCTTCCCGGGCTCCTACAATGAGCAGTTCTTC. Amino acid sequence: CASSFPGSYNEQFF. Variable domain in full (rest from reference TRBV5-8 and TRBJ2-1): EAGVTQSPTHLIKTRGQQATLRCSPISGHTSVYWYQQALGLGLQFLLWYDEGEERNRGNFPPRFSGRQFPNYSSELNVNALELEDSALYLCASSFPGSYNEQFFGPGTRLTVL.

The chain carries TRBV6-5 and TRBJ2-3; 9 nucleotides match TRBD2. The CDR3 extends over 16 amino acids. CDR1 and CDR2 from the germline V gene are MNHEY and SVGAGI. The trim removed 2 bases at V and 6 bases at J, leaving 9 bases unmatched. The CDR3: CASSYGGGGAGDTQYF. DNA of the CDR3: TGTGCCAGCAGTTACGGTGGCGGGGGGGCAGGGGATACGCAGTATTTT.